Below are 21 T cell receptor beta chains sequenced from a single sample in a study of human T cells and chemical hapten exposure. Time point: patch test 3, about 24 weeks after DPC sensitization. Treatment: therapeutic diphenylcyclopropenone sensitization with weekly scalp DPC. TCRdb reprocessed the RACE reads with MiXCR, giving one entry per CDR3 protein. The table lists 150,000 to 200,000 distinct CDR3 sequences, roughly a quarter of them singletons, with about 2.1% in the top ten. The sample was whole blood, taken in connection with sensitization to the hapten diphenylcyclopropenone (DPC). Receptors were obtained from a woman aged 18-29 years with alopecia areata. Some clones in this sample may be carry-over from other donors' samples.

The chain is built from TRBV9 and TRBJ1-3; D unclear. V was clipped by 0 bases and J by 2 bases, with 12 bases between them. Germline-derived CDR1 and CDR2 are SGDLS and YYNGEE. The length of the CDR3 is 16 residues. The DNA for the CDR3 is TGTGCCAGCAGCGTAGTATGGATTCGAACTGGAAACACCATATATTTT. Its translation is CASSVVWIRTGNTIYF.

This clonotype was seen ten or more times. The genes are TRBV7-2 and TRBJ2-5, with 8 bases aligning to TRBD1. The CDR3 loop spans 13 amino acids. The germline V gene encodes CDR1 SGHTA and CDR2 FQGNSA. V trimming: 1 base; J trimming: 5 bases; junction bases outside the gene matches: 0. For the CDR3, the DNA is TGTGCCAGCAGCTTAGACAGGGGGGAGACCCAGTACTTC. Its translation is CASSLDRGETQYF.

The chain carries TRBV12-3 or TRBV12-4 and TRBJ2-3, with 9 bases lining up with TRBD2. CDR3 length equals 15 residues. V lost 3 bases and J lost 1; bases outside the gene matches: 2. The CDR3 nucleotides read TGTGCCAGCAGTTTGAGGACTAGCGGCACAGATACGCAGTATTTT. Translation gives CASSLRTSGTDTQYF.

The chain uses TRBV20-1 and TRBJ1-1; D remains unclear. Trimming took 3 bases from V and 5 from J, leaving 16 bases between them. The CDR3 spans 14 residues. The V gene's germline CDR1 is DFQATT and CDR2 SNEGSKA (reference sequence). Here the CDR3 reads CSASGSRGTTEAFF. The CDR3 nucleotides read TGCAGTGCTAGTGGCTCACGGGGTACGACTGAAGCTTTCTTT.

This clonotype was observed at least ten times. The chain links TRBV20-1 to TRBJ1-6, with D unclear. The CDR3 extends over 12 amino acids. The germline gives CDR1 DFQATT, CDR2 SNEGSKA (reference sequence). The V end was cut by 4 bases, the J end by 2 bases, with 3 bases between. Written as DNA, the CDR3 is TGCAGTGCTAAAACCTATAATTCACCCCTCCACTTT. Protein product: CSAKTYNSPLHF.

In this sample, this clonotype turned up a few times. In nucleotides, the CDR3 is TGTGCCAGCAGTGTCAATCTAGTGGAGGGACCCGGGGAGCTGTTTTTT. This gives the protein CASSVNLVEGPGELFF. The chain couples TRBV12-3 or TRBV12-4 to TRBJ2-2; tentatively, D is TRBD2 (6 bases). V lost 5 bases and J lost 6, with 19 bases in between. The CDR3 totals 16 residues.

J is TRBJ2-1 and V is TRBV7-8; 10 nucleotides match TRBD2. With V trimmed by 4 bases and J by 6 bases, 6 bases remained unmatched. CDR3 length: 15 residues. Germline V lookup: CDR1 SGHVS, CDR2 FQNEAQ. CDR3 residues: CASSSSGRAGNEQFF. The DNA for the CDR3 is TGTGCCAGCAGCTCGAGCGGGAGGGCTGGCAATGAGCAGTTCTTC.

The chain has TRBV6-5 and TRBJ1-1; D gene ambiguous. V shed 0 bases and J shed 11 bases, with 19 bases lying between them. The CDR3 is 15 amino acids. Per the germline V gene, CDR1 is MNHEY and CDR2 is SVGAGI. In DNA form, the CDR3 reads TGTGCCAGCAGTTACTCGTCGGGGTTTGGACTAAGGGCTTTCTTT. Amino acids: CASSYSSGFGLRAFF.

The chain uses TRBV20-1 and TRBJ2-1, with a tentative D call TRBD1 (6 bases). The CDR3 runs 14 residues. Trimming removed 1 base from V and 10 bases from J, with 17 bases in between. Germline lookup yields CDR1 DFQATT and CDR2 SNEGSKA (reference sequence). CDR3 bases: TGCAGTGCTAGAGCAGGGGCCTCCCCGGGGGAGCAGTTCTTC. Translated: CSARAGASPGEQFF.

V is TRBV18 and J is TRBJ2-7; maybe TRBD2 (6 bases). Germline V gene sequence: CDR1 KGHSH, CDR2 LQKENI. The CDR3 runs 13 residues. V was clipped by 4 bases and J by 3 bases, with 10 bases between them. The CDR3 sequence: CASSQLGGYEQYF. The DNA of the CDR3 is TGTGCCAGCTCACAGCTGGGGGGCTACGAGCAGTACTTC.

CDR3 DNA: TGTGCCAGCAGCACCAGCGGGGGGGCCTCCGGGGAGCTGTTTTTT. Translation gives CASSTSGGASGELFF. The chain joins TRBV7-2 to TRBJ2-2, with 10 bases that match TRBD2. The CDR3 consists of 15 residues. The V gene's germline CDR1 is SGHTA and CDR2 FQGNSA. The J segment lost 6 bases and the V segment lost 5 bases, leaving 6 bases of the junction unmatched.

This clonotype was detected only a few times. The chain joins TRBV2 to TRBJ2-3, with D possibly TRBD1 on 5 matching bases. This CDR3 spans 15 amino acids. Trimming stripped 8 bases from V and 2 bases from J, with 17 bases between. Germline V gene sequence: CDR1 SNHLY, CDR2 FYNNEI. CDR3 loop: CASAPPTRATDTQYF. CDR3 sequence (DNA): TGTGCCAGCGCTCCTCCAACCAGGGCCACAGATACGCAGTATTTT.

This clonotype has just a few counts. This chain uses TRBV20-1 with TRBJ2-1; 8 positions agree with TRBD2. This CDR3 spans 18 amino acids. Germline CDR1 is DFQATT and CDR2 is SNEGSKA (reference sequence). After removal of 5 bases from V and 1 base from J, the junction contained 16 bases not matched to a gene. The CDR3 loop is CSAGDPWGTRFSYNEQFF. In nucleotides, the CDR3 is TGCAGTGCTGGGGACCCCTGGGGGACTAGATTTTCCTACAATGAGCAGTTCTTC.

This chain connects TRBV4-1 to TRBJ2-1; D uncertain. V shed 1 base and J shed 8 bases, with 3 bases lying between them. Looked up from germline, CDR1 is MGHRA and CDR2 is YSYEKL. The CDR3 consists of 11 residues. The CDR3 here is CASSQGDEQFF. The CDR3 DNA sequence: TGCGCCAGCAGCCAAGGGGATGAGCAGTTCTTC.

This clonotype appeared a few times. The chain combines TRBV5-1 with TRBJ1-1; no definite D call. Trimming stripped 0 bases from V and 1 base from J, with 7 bases between. The CDR3 loop spans 14 amino acids. Germline values: CDR1 SGHRS, CDR2 YFSETQ. The CDR3 DNA sequence: TGCGCCAGCAGCTTGGCGTGGGGGAACACTGAAGCTTTCTTT. Encoded protein: CASSLAWGNTEAFF.

The genes are TRBV7-6 and TRBJ1-6; D gene uncertain. The germline V and J ends were trimmed by 5 bases and 7 bases, with 9 bases remaining between them. This CDR3 has 13 amino acids. CDR1 SGHVS and CDR2 FNYEAQ come from the germline V gene. CDR3 coding DNA: TGTGCCAGCAGCGAGTCCGGGAATTCACCCCTCCACTTT. It translates to CASSESGNSPLHF.

The CDR3 DNA follows: TGTGCCAATCGTGAACCCAATGAGCAGTTCTTC. It codes for CANREPNEQFF. The rearrangement joins TRBV7-9 to TRBJ2-1; no firm D call. V was cut by 10 bases and J by 6 bases, with 10 bases left in between. This CDR3 region has 11 residues. Germline CDR1 SEHNR, CDR2 FQNEAQ (reference sequence).

The rearrangement uses TRBV20-1 and TRBJ2-5, with D hard to call. Trimming removed 5 bases from V and 3 bases from J, with 4 bases in between. CDR3 length: 10 amino acids. Germline V CDR1 and CDR2: DFQATT, SNEGSKA (reference sequence). The CDR3 DNA follows: TGCAGTGCTTTTAAAGAGACCCAGTACTTC. This sequence encodes CSAFKETQYF.

In its sample, this clonotype was seen many times. This chain connects TRBV20-1 to TRBJ2-7; D unclear. CDR1 is DFQATT, CDR2 SNEGSKA, per germline (reference sequence). CDR3 length: 10 residues. V was clipped by 7 bases and J by 7 bases, with 11 bases between them. The CDR3 here is CSVSTREQYF. The CDR3, as DNA: TGCAGTGTTTCGACACGGGAGCAGTACTTC.

This chain uses TRBV7-6 with TRBJ2-5, with 7 bases identical to TRBD1. CDR1 is SGHVS and CDR2 is FNYEAQ in the germline V gene. After removal of 5 bases from V and 1 base from J, the junction contained 7 bases not matched to a gene. This CDR3 is 15 amino acids long. CDR3 DNA: TGTGCCAGCAGCCTCAGGACAGGCTTCCAAGAGACCCAGTACTTC. Amino acids: CASSLRTGFQETQYF.

CDR3 coding DNA: TGTGCCAGCAGCGTAGGAAGGAGAGGGTATCTACACGAAAAACTGTTTTTT. Translation gives CASSVGRRGYLHEKLFF. This chain joins TRBV9 and TRBJ1-4; D uncertain. Trimming stripped 0 bases from V and 8 bases from J, with 20 bases between. The V gene's germline CDR1 is SGDLS and CDR2 YYNGEE. The CDR3 has 17 amino acids.